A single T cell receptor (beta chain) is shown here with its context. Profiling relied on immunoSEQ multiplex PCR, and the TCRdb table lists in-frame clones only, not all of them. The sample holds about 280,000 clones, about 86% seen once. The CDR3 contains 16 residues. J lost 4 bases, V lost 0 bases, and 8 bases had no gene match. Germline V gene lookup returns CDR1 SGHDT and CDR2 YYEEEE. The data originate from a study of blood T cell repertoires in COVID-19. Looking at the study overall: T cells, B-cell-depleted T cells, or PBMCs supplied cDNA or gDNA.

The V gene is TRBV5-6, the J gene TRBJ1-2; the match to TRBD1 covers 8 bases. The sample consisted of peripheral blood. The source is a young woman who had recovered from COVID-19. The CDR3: CASSLGARGLIYGYTF. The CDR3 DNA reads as TGTGCCAGCAGCTTGGGGGCCAGGGGGCTTATCTATGGCTACACCTTC.